The clone carrying this T cell receptor beta chain has just a few counts. Its antigen is unidentified. CDR3 length: 14 residues. Trimming took 0 bases from V and 6 from J, leaving 10 bases between them. The germline gives CDR1 SGDLS, CDR2 YYNGEE. Constant-segment primers and 5'RACE yielded cDNA libraries for TCR alpha and TCR beta, each carrying sample barcodes and UMIs. TCRdb re-called the 5' RACE reads with MiXCR, one entry per CDR3 protein. The top ten hold roughly a fifth of the sample, which has 300,000 to 400,000 distinct CDR3 sequences, 10% to 15% seen once. This sample was included in a study of T-cell memory formation after mild COVID-19. Study-level findings and limits: For contracting clones, CD4+ ones sat mainly in CM and EM, CD8+ in EMRA.

The sequence was obtained from a man between 18 and 35 years old who had mild COVID-19 (a few samples of this study predate the infection). Cell type and time point are not known. The sample taken for sequencing was PBMCs or a T cell subset sorted from them (not recorded which). V is TRBV9 and J is TRBJ2-1, with D possibly matching TRBD2 (5 bases). The CDR3 DNA is TGTGCCAGCAGCGTAGCCCCCGCGGGCAATGAGCAGTTCTTC. The encoded protein is CASSVAPAGNEQFF.